A single sample is the source of the 2 T cell receptor beta chains below, sequenced in a study of OX40 agonist ivuxolimab in advanced cancers. Sequenced by immunoSEQ multiplex PCR; TCRdb stores in-frame clones only, minus some. This sample carries 30,000 to 45,000 clones, roughly four fifths of them seen once, and the ten largest clones take about 2%. The sample consisted of CD4+ or CD8+ T cells sorted from blood, taken in a trial of the OX40 agonist ivuxolimab. Receptors were obtained from an adult with an advanced solid tumor such as melanoma, head and neck, liver or kidney cancer.

This clone showed up just once. The chain links TRBV6-1 to TRBJ2-2; 9 nucleotides align to TRBD1. Germline values: CDR1 MNHNS, CDR2 SASEGT. This CDR3 is 14 amino acids long. V shed 8 bases and J 7 bases; nucleotides not matched to a gene: 8. For the CDR3, the DNA is TGTGCCAGCTCAGGAACAGGGGGCAACGGGGAGCTGTTTTTT. As protein: CASSGTGGNGELFF.

J is TRBJ2-1 and V is TRBV27; D may be TRBD2 (6 bases). The ends were cut back, 2 bases at V and 8 bases at J, with 10 bases in the middle. This CDR3 has 13 amino acids. Germline CDR1 MNHEY, CDR2 SMNVEV (reference sequence). The CDR3 sequence: CASSLRGLDEQFF. CDR3 bases: TGTGCCAGCAGTTTACGGGGGTTGGATGAGCAGTTCTTC.